These 14 T cell receptor beta chains originate from one sample sequenced in a study of cytomegalovirus exposure and HLA in healthy donors. PCR primers comprised 60 Vbeta and 13 Jbeta primers. Profiled with immunoSEQ multiplex PCR; TCRdb holds only in-frame clones, not every one. The sample consists of roughly 170,000 clones, less than 85% of them appearing once. The sample comprised PBMCs. Receptor source: a young man in good health and CMV-seronegative.

This clone came up a few times. This specimen includes other DNA sequences encoding the same CDR3. CDR3 amino acids: CASSPDRVTNEKLFF. The CDR3 DNA reads as TGTGCCAGCAGCCCGGACAGGGTAACTAATGAAAAACTGTTTTTT. This sequence joins TRBV6-6 and TRBJ1-4; TRBD1 aligns across 8 bases. V gave up 6 bases and J gave up 1 base; unmatched junction bases: 4. The length of the CDR3 is 15 residues. The V gene's germline CDR1 is MNHNY and CDR2 SVGAGI (reference sequence).

The chain recombines TRBV7-9 with TRBJ2-5; D may be TRBD1 (5 bases). V was pared by 2 bases and J by 3 bases, with 13 bases between. The CDR3 covers 15 residues. Per the germline V gene, CDR1 is SEHNR and CDR2 is FQNEAQ (reference sequence). As DNA, the CDR3 is TGTGCCAGCAGCTTAACGTGGCAGGGTGAAGAGACCCAGTACTTC. It specifies CASSLTWQGEETQYF.

This sequence joins TRBV19 and TRBJ2-5; 13 nucleotides agree with TRBD2. Germline V lookup: CDR1 LNHDA, CDR2 SQIVND (reference sequence). V trimming: 5 bases; J trimming: 4 bases; junction bases outside the gene matches: 7. The CDR3 extends over 16 amino acids. The CDR3 DNA sequence: TGTGCCAGTAGTGTCCAACTAGCGGGAGGGCCAGAGACCCAGTACTTC. Translating gives CASSVQLAGGPETQYF. Based on the CDR3 plus reference TRBV19 and TRBJ2-5, the full variable domain is DGGITQSPKYLFRKEGQNVTLSCEQNLNHDAMYWYRQDPGQGLRLIYYSQIVNDFQKGDIAEGYSVSREKKESFPLTVTSAQKNPTAFYLCASSVQLAGGPETQYFGPGTRLLVL.

J is TRBJ2-1 and V is TRBV5-1; TRBD2 agrees at 15 bases. The V and J ends lost 0 bases and 3 bases, in that order; junction bases with no gene match: 1. Germline CDR1 SGHRS, CDR2 YFSETQ. The CDR3 has 17 amino acids. The CDR3 DNA reads TGCGCCAGCAGCTTGGCGGGACTAGCGGGGGGCTACAATGAGCAGTTCTTC. Amino acid sequence: CASSLAGLAGGYNEQFF.

Points on this clone: Mismatch with germline at one junction end may stem from a read error. The chain has TRBV7-9 and TRBJ2-7; D is ambiguous. Germline CDR1 is SEHNR and CDR2 is FQNEAQ (reference sequence). This CDR3 has 15 amino acids. The CDR3: CSSSLVLSSSYEQYF. The CDR3 region has the DNA TGTTCCAGCAGCTTAGTCCTCTCCTCGTCCTACGAGCAGTACTTC.

The CDR3 loop reads CASRDPGVYEQYF. CDR3 DNA sequence: TGTGCCAGCAGGGATCCGGGAGTCTACGAGCAGTACTTC. This sequence joins TRBV28 and TRBJ2-7; a weak D match, TRBD2 (6 bases). Germline CDR1 reads MDHEN; CDR2 reads SYDVKM. CDR3 length: 13 amino acids. Between the trimmed V and J ends, which lost 6 bases and 3 bases, there was a span of 12 bases. Based on the CDR3 plus reference TRBV28 and TRBJ2-7, the full variable domain is DVKVTQSSRYLVKRTGEKVFLECVQDMDHENMFWYRQDPGLGLRLIYFSYDVKMKEKGDIPEGYSVSREKKERFSLILESASTNQTSMYLCASRDPGVYEQYFGPGTRLTVT.

The chain links TRBV7-9 to TRBJ2-1; D is possibly TRBD2 (6 bases). V dropped 5 bases and J dropped 5 bases, with 22 bases sitting between them. Germline CDR1 reads SEHNR; CDR2 reads FQNEAQ (reference sequence). The CDR3 extends over 17 amino acids. CDR3 protein: CASSQRASSEPHNEQFF. CDR3 nucleotides: TGTGCCAGCAGCCAACGCGCGTCTAGCGAGCCCCACAATGAGCAGTTCTTC.

The J gene is TRBJ1-4, the V gene TRBV5-1; 7 bases are shared with TRBD1. The CDR3 contains 12 residues. In germline, CDR1 is SGHRS, CDR2 YFSETQ. V lost 0 bases and J lost 12; bases outside the gene matches: 2. The CDR3 is CASSLGQGELFF. The DNA of the CDR3 is TGCGCCAGCAGCTTGGGTCAGGGGGAACTGTTTTTT.

This clone was detected only a few times. The chain combines TRBV5-8 with TRBJ2-6, with D uncertain. Trimming took off 2 bases at V and 3 bases at J, with 9 bases between the two ends. This CDR3 has 15 residues. Germline CDR1 and CDR2: SGHTS and YDEGEE. The CDR3 DNA follows: TGTGCCAGCAGCTTCCCCCTCAGTGGGGCCAACGTCCTGACTTTC. Amino acids: CASSFPLSGANVLTF.

This clone was observed a few times. V usage is TRBV6-1 and J usage is TRBJ1-3; D remains unclear. Trimming pared 0 bases from V and 2 bases from J, leaving 8 bases between. This CDR3 has 15 amino acids. Germline CDR1 and CDR2: MNHNS and SASEGT. Here the CDR3 reads CASSEAPDTGNTIYF. The CDR3 region has the DNA TGTGCCAGCAGTGAAGCACCAGATACTGGAAACACCATATATTTT.

This clone showed up just once. The chain uses TRBV7-9 and TRBJ2-7, with 13 bases that match TRBD2. This CDR3 has 16 amino acids. Germline CDR1 and CDR2: SEHNR and FQNEAQ (reference sequence). J was trimmed by 7 bases and V by 5 bases; bases with no gene match: 11. CDR3 amino acids: CASSPRTSGRAGEQYF. DNA of the CDR3: TGTGCCAGCAGCCCACGGACTAGCGGGAGAGCGGGGGAGCAGTACTTC.

The J gene is TRBJ2-2, the V gene TRBV7-9, with D uncertain. The length of the CDR3 is 10 residues. Germline lookup yields CDR1 SEHNR and CDR2 FQNEAQ (reference sequence). V lost 8 bases, J lost 8 bases, and 6 bases lay in between. This CDR3 reads CASVEGELFF. The DNA of the CDR3 is TGTGCCAGCGTTGAGGGGGAGCTGTTTTTT.

The chain is built from TRBV30 and TRBJ2-3, with 11 bases fitting TRBD2. Looked up from germline, CDR1 is GTSNPN and CDR2 is SVGIG (reference sequence). The CDR3 is made up of 15 amino acids. V was clipped by 3 bases and J by 2 bases; unmatched bases: 4. The CDR3 is CAWSTSGSSTDTQYF. In DNA form, the CDR3 reads TGTGCCTGGAGCACTAGCGGGAGCTCCACAGATACGCAGTATTTT.

Concerning this clone: At one boundary the junction diverges from the germline segment, which might be a read error. The V and J genes are TRBV7-9 and TRBJ1-1, with D unclear. The length of the CDR3 is 14 residues. The germline CDR1 and CDR2 sequences are SEHNR and FQNEAQ (reference sequence). The CDR3 DNA follows: TGTGCCAGCAGCCCACCCGGGATGAACACTGAAGCTTTATTT. This encodes CASSPPGMNTEALF.